The following is a TCR beta chain sequence with its context. Its antigen is still unknown. The sample belongs to a study of identical twins. General study findings and limits: A partial confounding effect on zero-insertion analyses could come from invariant MAIT and iNKT cells. There was more out-of-frame TCR alpha sharing in monozygotic twins than models estimated.

MiXCR, applied by TCRdb to the 5' RACE reads, yields one record per CDR3 protein. The table lists 450,000 or so distinct CDR3 sequences, about 13% of them singletons. These data were also filed under a second study, of yellow fever vaccine responses in identical twins.

The receptor was derived from a woman under 30 in good health. The source material was CD4+ T cells sorted from blood.

CDR3 residues: CASQLAQSSYNEQFF. The CDR3 DNA is TGTGCCAGTCAACTAGCACAGAGCTCCTACAATGAGCAGTTCTTC. This sequence joins TRBV18 and TRBJ2-1; D is possibly TRBD2 (6 bases). Germline V CDR1 and CDR2: KGHSH, LQKENI. Trimming shortened V by 9 bases and J by 0 bases, and 15 bases separated the two germline ends. This CDR3 spans 15 amino acids.